This TCR beta chain was observed in a study of blood T cell repertoires in COVID-19. Study in general: The United States, Italy and Spain supplied acute and convalescent COVID-19 samples. The cDNA or gDNA used as material had been derived from T cells, B-cell-depleted T cells, or PBMCs.

The V end lost 4 bases, the J end lost 3 bases, and 18 bases lay between the germline ends. From germline, CDR1 is SGHAT and CDR2 FQNNGV. This CDR3 comprises 16 residues. Per the study methods: The authors estimated nucleated cell counts from reference gene primer amplification. The assay was immunoSEQ multiplex PCR, and TCRdb's table has in-frame clones only and misses some. V, J and clone size derive from that table, while D and trimming were established from the DNA sequence. The top ten clones hold 6% to 8% of a sample with over 250,000 clones, 90% of them seen once. Seattle researchers signed up patients amid active infection and tracked them longitudinally.

The sequence came from a woman aged 45-59 years with COVID-19, enrolled during active disease. This sequence joins TRBV11-2 and TRBJ1-1; D unclear. Sample: peripheral blood. CDR3 residues: CASSSEGRRGDTEAFF. The CDR3 nucleotides are TGTGCCAGCAGCTCGGAAGGGCGGCGGGGAGACACTGAAGCTTTCTTT.